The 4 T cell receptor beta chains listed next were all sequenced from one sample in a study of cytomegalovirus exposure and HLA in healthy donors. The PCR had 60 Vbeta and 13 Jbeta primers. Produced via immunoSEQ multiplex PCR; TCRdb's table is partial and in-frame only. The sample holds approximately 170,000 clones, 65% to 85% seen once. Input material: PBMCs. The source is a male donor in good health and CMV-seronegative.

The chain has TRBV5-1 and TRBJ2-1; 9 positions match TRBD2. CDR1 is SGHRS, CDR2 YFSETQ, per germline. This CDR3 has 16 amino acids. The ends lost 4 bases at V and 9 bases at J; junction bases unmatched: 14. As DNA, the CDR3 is TGCGCCAGCAGCCCCACAGCGGGGGGCCCCGGCGGTGAGCAGTTCTTC. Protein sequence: CASSPTAGGPGGEQFF.

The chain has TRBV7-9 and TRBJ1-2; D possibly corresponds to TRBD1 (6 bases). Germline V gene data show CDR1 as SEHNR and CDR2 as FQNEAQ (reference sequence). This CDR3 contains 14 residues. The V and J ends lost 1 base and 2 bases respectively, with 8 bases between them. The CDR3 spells CASSLETGNYGYTF. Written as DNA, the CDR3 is TGTGCCAGCAGCTTAGAAACAGGGAACTATGGCTACACCTTC.

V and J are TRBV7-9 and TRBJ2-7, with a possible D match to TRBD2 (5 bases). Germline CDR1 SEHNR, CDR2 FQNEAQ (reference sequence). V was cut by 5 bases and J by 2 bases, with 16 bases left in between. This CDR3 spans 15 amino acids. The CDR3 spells CASSNSEELTYEQYF. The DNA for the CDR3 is TGTGCCAGCAGCAACTCGGAGGAGCTAACCTACGAGCAGTACTTC. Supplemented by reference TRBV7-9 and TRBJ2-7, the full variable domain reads DTGVSQNPRHKITKRGQNVTFRCDPISEHNRLYWYRQTLGQGPEFLTYFQNEAQLEKSRLLSDRFSAERPKGSFSTLEIQRTEQGDSAMYLCASSNSEELTYEQYFGPGTRLTVT.

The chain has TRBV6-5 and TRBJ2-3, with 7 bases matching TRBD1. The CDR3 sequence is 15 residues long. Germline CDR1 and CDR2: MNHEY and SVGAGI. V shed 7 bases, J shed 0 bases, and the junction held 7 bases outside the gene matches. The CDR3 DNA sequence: TGTGCCAGCACCAGACAGGGAATTAGCACAGATACGCAGTATTTT. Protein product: CASTRQGISTDTQYF.